Below are 25 T cell receptor beta chains sequenced from a single sample in a study of blood T cell repertoires in COVID-19. The data were produced by immunoSEQ multiplex PCR, yet TCRdb's version contains in-frame clones alone and is incomplete. This table holds about 75,000 clones, roughly 90% found once. The sample was peripheral blood. Receptors were obtained from a human donor in a cohort sampled during active COVID-19.

J is TRBJ2-7 and V is TRBV3-1 (or the pseudogene TRBV3-2); no clear D gene. Germline V gene data show CDR1 as LGHDT and CDR2 as YNNKEL (reference sequence). CDR3 size: 13 residues. V shed 3 bases and J shed 0 bases, with 6 bases lying between them. The CDR3 DNA reads as TGTGCCAGCAGCCATCTGAGCTCCTACGAGCAGTACTTC. Protein product: CASSHLSSYEQYF.

This chain links TRBV10-2 with TRBJ1-6, with 10 bases fitting TRBD1. The CDR3 totals 16 residues. The germline CDR1 and CDR2 sequences are WSHSY and SAAADI. Losses at the gene ends were 6 bases for V and 9 bases for J; bases not matched to a gene: 11. This CDR3 reads CASRGRGGTGVSPLHF. The CDR3 DNA reads TGCGCCAGCAGGGGTAGGGGGGGGACAGGGGTTTCACCCCTCCACTTT.

The chain carries TRBV6-5 and TRBJ1-4; possible D gene TRBD1, 6 bases. Trimming took off 6 bases at V and 0 bases at J, with 11 bases between the two ends. The CDR3 length is 15 residues. Per germline, CDR1 MNHEY and CDR2 SVGAGI. CDR3 region: CASRPQGTTNEKLFF. The CDR3 bases are TGTGCCAGCAGACCACAGGGAACAACTAATGAAAAACTGTTTTTT.

The chain is built from TRBV5-5 and TRBJ1-1, with TRBD1 identical over 7 bases. Germline V gives CDR1 SGHKS, CDR2 YYEKEE (reference sequence). V gave up 1 base and J gave up 6 bases; unmatched junction bases: 12. The CDR3 has 16 amino acids. This CDR3 reads CASSLLGGSAAAEAFF. In DNA form, the CDR3 reads TGTGCCAGCAGCTTGTTAGGGGGCTCAGCAGCAGCTGAAGCTTTCTTT.

CDR3 nucleotide sequence: TGTGCCAGTAGTAGCAGGGAGGGTTCACCCCTCCACTTT. It encodes CASSSREGSPLHF. This sequence joins TRBV19 and TRBJ1-6, with D maybe TRBD1 (5 bases). The CDR3 sequence is 13 residues long. CDR1 LNHDA and CDR2 SQIVND come from the germline V gene (reference sequence). The ends were cut back, 4 bases at V and 9 bases at J, with 10 bases in the middle.

V gene TRBV7-3 combines with J gene TRBJ2-7; 7 nucleotides align to TRBD1. The CDR3 has 14 amino acids. J was trimmed by 2 bases and V by 5 bases; bases with no gene match: 6. Per the germline V gene, CDR1 is SGHTA and CDR2 is FQGTGA. CDR3 protein: CASSRDSLTYEQYF. The CDR3 bases are TGTGCCAGCAGCCGGGACAGCCTTACCTACGAGCAGTACTTC.

The chain is built from TRBV11-2 and TRBJ2-7, with D maybe TRBD2 (5 bases). This CDR3 is built from 14 residues. Trimming removed 4 bases from V and 2 bases from J, with 12 bases in between. Germline CDR1 is SGHAT and CDR2 is FQNNGV. CDR3 DNA sequence: TGTGCCAGCAGCTCTAGCTTTGTCCCCTACGAGCAGTACTTC. Amino acids: CASSSSFVPYEQYF. Full variable domain (rest looked up from reference TRBV11-2 and TRBJ2-7): EAGVAQSPRYKIIEKRQSVAFWCNPISGHATLYWYQQILGQGPKLLIQFQNNGVVDDSQLPKDRFSAERLKGVDSTLKIQPAKLEDSAVYLCASSSSFVPYEQYFGPGTRLTVT.

This sequence joins TRBV19 and TRBJ2-7; 9 nucleotides agree with TRBD1. V lost 3 bases and J lost 6; bases outside the gene matches: 9. The CDR3 loop spans 15 amino acids. The germline CDR1 and CDR2 sequences are LNHDA and SQIVND (reference sequence). The CDR3 region is CASSISGTGMSEQYF. For the CDR3, the DNA is TGTGCCAGTAGTATCTCCGGGACAGGGATGAGCGAGCAGTACTTC. The complete variable domain, with remaining parts taken from reference TRBV19 and TRBJ2-7, reads DGGITQSPKYLFRKEGQNVTLSCEQNLNHDAMYWYRQDPGQGLRLIYYSQIVNDFQKGDIAEGYSVSREKKESFPLTVTSAQKNPTAFYLCASSISGTGMSEQYFGPGTRLTVT.

This clone was recorded only once. This sequence joins TRBV21-1 and TRBJ2-7; the table's D gene call, TRBD1, was not cross checked with the DNA. TRBV21-1 counts as a pseudogene. This CDR3 has 14 amino acids. CDR3 sequence: CATIRRDTFYEQYF. CDR3 in DNA: TGTGCCACGATCCGCCGGGACACCTTCTACGAGCAGTACTTC.

V and J are TRBV5-6 and TRBJ2-1; 8 bases align to TRBD1. Germline assignment: CDR1 SGHDT and CDR2 YYEEEE. Unmatched junction bases numbered 14, after V lost 1 base and J lost 8 bases. The CDR3 contains 17 residues. This CDR3 is CASSLQGAPPSLDEQFF. The CDR3 nucleotides are TGTGCCAGCAGCTTGCAGGGGGCGCCTCCCTCTCTCGATGAGCAGTTCTTC. Looking up the rest from reference TRBV5-6 and TRBJ2-1 gives the full variable domain: DAGVTQSPTHLIKTRGQQVTLRCSPKSGHDTVSWYQQALGQGPQFIFQYYEEEERQRGNFPDRFSGHQFPNYSSELNVNALLLGDSALYLCASSLQGAPPSLDEQFFGPGTRLTVL.

The sample holds one count of this clone. The rearrangement links TRBV18 to TRBJ1-4, with TRBD1 identical over 9 bases. CDR1 is KGHSH, CDR2 LQKENI, per germline. CDR3 length: 14 amino acids. V lost 5 bases, J lost 4 bases, and 2 bases stayed unmatched. As DNA, the CDR3 is TGTGCCAGCTCAGCGGGACAGGGTAATGAAAAACTGTTTTTT. This codes for CASSAGQGNEKLFF.

The rearrangement joins TRBV24-1 to TRBJ2-3; perhaps TRBD1 as D (6 bases). The CDR3 extends over 17 amino acids. In germline, CDR1 is KGHDR, CDR2 SFDVKD. V was cut by 6 bases and J by 3 bases, with 21 bases left in between. The CDR3, as DNA: TGTGCCACCAGTCGCGGCTTGGGGGCGCGAGGGACAGATACGCAGTATTTT. Its protein product is CATSRGLGARGTDTQYF.

The chain employs TRBV7-6 and TRBJ2-7; the D gene is possibly TRBD1 (5 bases). Between the trimmed V and J ends, which lost 5 bases and 6 bases, there was a span of 11 bases. The CDR3 has 12 amino acids. Germline CDR1 reads SGHVS; CDR2 reads FNYEAQ. CDR3 sequence (DNA): TGTGCCAGCAGCGTACTTAGGGGCGAGCAGTACTTC. Translating gives CASSVLRGEQYF.

The V gene is TRBV2, the J gene TRBJ1-1; D is undetermined. Germline assignment: CDR1 SNHLY and CDR2 FYNNEI. This CDR3 contains 14 residues. Deletions cut 3 bases from V and 1 base from J, with 9 bases between. Written as DNA, the CDR3 is TGTGCCAGCAGTGATAGCCGGAGGAACACTGAAGCTTTCTTT. It is translated as CASSDSRRNTEAFF.

This rearrangement joins TRBV28 to TRBJ1-3, with D tentatively TRBD1 (5 bases). V was pared by 5 bases and J by 8 bases, with 13 bases between. The CDR3 sequence is 13 residues long. Germline loops: CDR1 MDHEN, CDR2 SYDVKM. The CDR3 is CASSAIIGDTIYF. As DNA, the CDR3 is TGTGCCAGCAGTGCGATCATAGGGGACACCATATATTTT.

The CDR3 DNA follows: TGTGCCAGCAGCTTGTCCGGGAACACCGGGGAGCTGTTTTTT. Protein product: CASSLSGNTGELFF. This sequence joins TRBV7-6 and TRBJ2-2, with D hard to call. CDR3 length: 14 residues. Germline V CDR1 and CDR2: SGHVS, FNYEAQ. The ends were cut back, 3 bases at V and 1 base at J, with 6 bases in the middle.

The rearrangement links TRBV5-4 to TRBJ1-6; TRBD1 might be the D (6 bases). V was clipped by 5 bases and J by 7 bases, with 13 bases between them. CDR3 size: 14 residues. Germline V gene sequence: CDR1 SGHNT, CDR2 YYREEE (reference sequence). CDR3 in amino acids: CASRVQGNNSPLHF. CDR3 nucleotide sequence: TGTGCCAGCAGAGTACAGGGAAACAATTCACCCCTCCACTTT.

The CDR3 loop reads CASSPRVGTMNTEAFF. The CDR3 DNA follows: TGTGCCAGCTCACCGAGGGTGGGCACGATGAACACTGAAGCTTTCTTT. This rearrangement joins TRBV18 to TRBJ1-1, with D unclear. The ends were cut back, 3 bases at V and 0 bases at J, with 14 bases in the middle. CDR1 is KGHSH and CDR2 is LQKENI in the germline V gene. CDR3 length: 16 amino acids.

The chain is built from TRBV25-1 and TRBJ1-5; 9 bases fit TRBD1. The V and J ends lost 8 bases and 3 bases, in that order; junction bases with no gene match: 5. CDR1 and CDR2 from the germline V gene are MGHDK and SYGVNS. CDR3 size: 14 residues. The CDR3 sequence is CASRGDRDNQPQHF. CDR3 coding DNA: TGTGCCAGCCGAGGGGACAGGGACAATCAGCCCCAGCATTTT.

This chain connects TRBV4-3 to TRBJ2-7; TRBD1 might be the D (5 bases). CDR1 and CDR2 from the germline V gene are LGHNA and YSLEER. The CDR3 runs 15 residues. The germline V and J ends were trimmed by 0 bases and 1 base, with 10 bases remaining between them. This CDR3 reads CASSQDRGGSYEQYF. Here the CDR3 DNA reads TGCGCCAGCAGCCAAGATAGGGGCGGATCCTACGAGCAGTACTTC.

This chain links TRBV12-3 or TRBV12-4 with TRBJ1-2, with D perhaps matching TRBD1 (5 bases). Trimming took off 1 base at V and 7 bases at J, with 10 bases between the two ends. The CDR3 totals 13 residues. The DNA of the CDR3 is TGTGCCAGCAGTTTAGGACAGTACTCTGGCTACACCTTC. Amino acids: CASSLGQYSGYTF.

The rearrangement joins TRBV18 to TRBJ2-3; D gene uncertain. The germline V gene has CDR1 KGHSH and CDR2 LQKENI. Deletions cut 1 base from V and 4 bases from J, with 18 bases between. The CDR3 runs 17 residues. For the CDR3, the DNA is TGTGCCAGCTCACCACGCCTTACCGAGCTTACTTCAGATACGCAGTATTTT. Protein sequence: CASSPRLTELTSDTQYF.

This chain links TRBV7-6 with TRBJ2-7, with 7 positions matching TRBD1. Germline V gene sequence: CDR1 SGHVS, CDR2 FNYEAQ. The CDR3 extends over 14 amino acids. Trimming cost V 5 bases and J 0 bases; bases outside gene matches: 4. CDR3 DNA: TGTGCCAGCAGCCATCGGGACAGCTCCTACGAGCAGTACTTC. It translates to CASSHRDSSYEQYF.

This clone was observed a few times. The rearrangement uses TRBV12-3 or TRBV12-4 and TRBJ1-1, with TRBD1 matching over 8 bases. J was trimmed by 11 bases and V by 7 bases; bases with no gene match: 9. The CDR3 has 12 amino acids. Written as DNA, the CDR3 is TGTGCCAGCACCCAATTGGACAGGGTCGCTTTCTTT. It specifies CASTQLDRVAFF.

The chain uses TRBV11-2 and TRBJ2-4, with TRBD2 matching over 8 bases. Trimming at V came to 5 bases and at J to 2 bases, leaving 11 bases not matched to a gene. CDR1 and CDR2 from the germline V gene are SGHAT and FQNNGV. The CDR3 extends over 17 amino acids. The CDR3 loop is CASSLNSGERSKNIQYF. The DNA for the CDR3 is TGTGCCAGCAGCCTCAATAGCGGGGAAAGGTCCAAAAACATTCAGTACTTC.